The source of this T cell receptor (beta chain) is a study of blood T cell repertoires in COVID-19. The V gene lost 1 base and the J gene lost 0 bases, with 7 bases spanning the gap. The CDR3 totals 14 residues. In germline, CDR1 is SGHRS, CDR2 YFSETQ. Here immunoSEQ multiplex PCR was the method, and the copy in TCRdb shows in-frame clones only, minus some. The table shows roughly 72,000 clones, with almost 90% occurring only once. The J gene is TRBJ1-1, the V gene TRBV5-1; D call uncertain. This receptor was identified in a human donor in a cohort sampled during active COVID-19. Sequenced material: peripheral blood. The DNA of the CDR3 is TGCGCCAGCAGCTTGTCGGGGATGAACACTGAAGCTTTCTTT. It is translated as CASSLSGMNTEAFF. The whole variable domain, filled in from reference TRBV5-1 and TRBJ1-1, reads KAGVTQTPRYLIKTRGQQVTLSCSPISGHRSVSWYQQTPGQGLQFLFEYFSETQRNKGNFPGRFSGRQFSNSRSEMNVSTLELGDSALYLCASSLSGMNTEAFFGQGTRLTVV.